This TCR beta chain emerged from a study of cytotoxic CD8 clonotypes in ibrutinib-treated CLL. For the study at large: Of the patients, about twelve were relapsed/refractory, under 16 treatment-naive and 17 to 18 IGHV unmutated. Sequenced samples delivered averages of around 260,000 productive templates and about 90,000 productive rearrangements.

J lost 5 bases, V lost 4 bases, and 7 bases had no gene match. CDR1 and CDR2 (germline): SEHNR, FQNEAQ (reference sequence). The CDR3 totals 14 residues. Here immunoSEQ multiplex PCR was the method, and the copy in TCRdb shows in-frame clones only, minus some. The data show some 28,000 clones, approximately 60% seen once. For this clone: What it binds is not known.

Regarding the study as a whole: Clonality showed a rise at ibrutinib response that reversed toward baseline at progression. Sampling times, which were not matched between the groups, differed between sustained-remission patients and progressing patients.

This chain joins TRBV7-9 and TRBJ2-7, with TRBD2 identical over 8 bases. This TCR derives from a human donor with chronic lymphocytic leukemia. The sequenced sample was PBMCs, obtained before ibrutinib treatment. In DNA form, the CDR3 reads TGTGCCAGCAGCTCGGATGGGACTAGTCACGAGCAGTACTTC. Encoded protein: CASSSDGTSHEQYF.